The clone carrying this T cell receptor (beta chain) was seen a handful of times. This CDR3 is built from 15 residues. CDR1 and CDR2 (germline): SNHLY, FYNNEI. V gave up 6 bases and J gave up 0 bases; unmatched junction bases: 4. Purified naive CD4+ T cells were depleted of CD25+ Tregs. TCRdb ran MiXCR on the 5' RACE reads and lists one entry per CDR3 protein. The sample comprises about 62,000 distinct CDR3 sequences, around 30% of which are singletons, and about 2.5% rests with the top ten. The sequenced sample was tumor-infiltrating naive CD4+ T cells sorted from the breast tumor. Subset denoted: naive CD4+ T cells, CD4+CD45RA+CD25-. The genes are TRBV2 and TRBJ2-1; 8 positions match TRBD1. The source of this sequence is a female donor with breast cancer. The CDR3 region is CASSSGGSSYNEQFF. For the CDR3, the DNA is TGTGCCAGCAGCTCAGGGGGCAGCTCCTACAATGAGCAGTTCTTC.